This TCR beta chain was captured by sequencing in a study of cytomegalovirus exposure and HLA in healthy donors. CDR3 length: 15 amino acids. CDR1 SNHLY and CDR2 FYNNEI come from the germline V gene. With 2 bases clipped from V and 3 bases from J, the junction kept 3 bases outside the gene matches. The PCR contained 60 Vbeta and 13 Jbeta primers. Clones were sequenced by immunoSEQ multiplex PCR, and TCRdb holds only the in-frame ones, with some missing. The sample includes about 96,000 clones. This receptor was taken from a woman aged 25 to 39 in good health and CMV-seronegative. The chain has TRBV2 and TRBJ2-2; 7 bases are a match to TRBD2. The sequenced sample was PBMCs. CDR3 nucleotide sequence: TGTGCCAGCAGTGAACGGGCGGGAGACACCGGGGAGCTGTTTTTT. Translating it yields CASSERAGDTGELFF.